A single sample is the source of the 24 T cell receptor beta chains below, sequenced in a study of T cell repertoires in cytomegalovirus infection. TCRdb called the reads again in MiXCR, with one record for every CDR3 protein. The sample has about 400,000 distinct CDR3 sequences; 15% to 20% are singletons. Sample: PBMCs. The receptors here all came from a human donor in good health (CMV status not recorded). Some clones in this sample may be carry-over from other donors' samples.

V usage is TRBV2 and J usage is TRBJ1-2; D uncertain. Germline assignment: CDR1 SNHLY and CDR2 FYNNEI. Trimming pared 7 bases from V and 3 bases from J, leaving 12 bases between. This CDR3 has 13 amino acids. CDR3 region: CASIERRYYGYTF. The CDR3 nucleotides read TGTGCCAGCATCGAAAGGAGGTACTATGGCTACACCTTC.

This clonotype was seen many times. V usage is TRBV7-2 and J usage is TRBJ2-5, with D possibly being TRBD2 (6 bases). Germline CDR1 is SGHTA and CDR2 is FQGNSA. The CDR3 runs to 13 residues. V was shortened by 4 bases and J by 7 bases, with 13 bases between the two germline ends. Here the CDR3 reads CASSSRRGGTQYF. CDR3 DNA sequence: TGTGCCAGCAGCTCACGTCGGGGAGGGACCCAGTACTTC.

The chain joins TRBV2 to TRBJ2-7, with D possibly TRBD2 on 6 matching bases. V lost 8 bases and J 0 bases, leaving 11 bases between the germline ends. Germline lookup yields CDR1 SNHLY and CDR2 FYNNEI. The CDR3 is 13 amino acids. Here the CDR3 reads CASSGTVSYEQYF. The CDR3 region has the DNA TGTGCCAGCTCTGGGACTGTCTCCTACGAGCAGTACTTC.

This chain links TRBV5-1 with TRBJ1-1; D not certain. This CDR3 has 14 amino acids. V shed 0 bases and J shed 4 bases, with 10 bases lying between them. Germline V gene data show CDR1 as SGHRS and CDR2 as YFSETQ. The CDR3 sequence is CASSLVAGSTEAFF. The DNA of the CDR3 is TGCGCCAGCAGCTTGGTTGCGGGAAGCACTGAAGCTTTCTTT.

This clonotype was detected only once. The CDR3 reads CASSENRGRWTYEQYF. The CDR3 region has the DNA TGTGCCAGCAGCGAAAACCGGGGACGGTGGACCTACGAGCAGTACTTC. This chain connects TRBV7-2 to TRBJ2-7; D tentatively fits TRBD1 or TRBD2 (5 bases each). Germline V gene data show CDR1 as SGHTA and CDR2 as FQGNSA. The CDR3 has 16 amino acids. V lost 5 bases, J lost 2 bases, and 19 bases lay in between. Full variable domain (missing parts from reference TRBV7-2 and TRBJ2-7): GAGVSQSPSNKVTEKGKDVELRCDPISGHTALYWYRQSLGQGLEFLIYFQGNSAPDKSGLPSDRFSAERTGGSVSTLTIQRTQQEDSAVYLCASSENRGRWTYEQYFGPGTRLTVT.

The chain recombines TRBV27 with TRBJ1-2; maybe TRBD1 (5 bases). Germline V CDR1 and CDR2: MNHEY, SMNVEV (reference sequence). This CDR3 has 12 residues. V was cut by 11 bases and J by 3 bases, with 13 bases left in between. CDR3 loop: CAGSGRYYGYTF. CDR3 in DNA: TGTGCCGGGTCGGGGCGTTACTATGGCTACACCTTC.

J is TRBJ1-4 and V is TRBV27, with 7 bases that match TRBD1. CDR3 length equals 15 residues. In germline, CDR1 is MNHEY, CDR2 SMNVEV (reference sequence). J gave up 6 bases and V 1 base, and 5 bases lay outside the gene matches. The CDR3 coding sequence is TGTGCCAGCAGTTTATTCCGACAGGGAGATGAAAAACTGTTTTTT. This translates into CASSLFRQGDEKLFF. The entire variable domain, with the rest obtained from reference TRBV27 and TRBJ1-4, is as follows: EAQVTQNPRYLITVTGKKLTVTCSQNMNHEYMSWYRQDPGLGLRQIYYSMNVEVTDKGDVPEGYKVSRKEKRNFPLILESPSPNQTSLYFCASSLFRQGDEKLFFGSGTQLSVL.

The CDR3 bases are TGTGCCAGCAGCAATGTAGGGGAGGCGAACACTGAAGCTTTCTTT. It encodes CASSNVGEANTEAFF. The chain recombines TRBV7-9 with TRBJ1-1, with D perhaps matching TRBD1 (5 bases). The CDR3 is 15 residues long. Germline V lookup: CDR1 SEHNR, CDR2 FQNEAQ (reference sequence). V lost 5 bases and J 1 base, leaving 14 bases between the germline ends.

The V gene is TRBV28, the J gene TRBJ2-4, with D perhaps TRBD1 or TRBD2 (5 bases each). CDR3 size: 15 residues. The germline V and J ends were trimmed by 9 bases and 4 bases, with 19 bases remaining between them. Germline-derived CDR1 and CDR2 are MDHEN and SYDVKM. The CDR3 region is CARSGTCLRKNIQYF. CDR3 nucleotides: TGTGCCAGATCAGGGACGTGCCTAAGAAAAAACATTCAGTACTTC.

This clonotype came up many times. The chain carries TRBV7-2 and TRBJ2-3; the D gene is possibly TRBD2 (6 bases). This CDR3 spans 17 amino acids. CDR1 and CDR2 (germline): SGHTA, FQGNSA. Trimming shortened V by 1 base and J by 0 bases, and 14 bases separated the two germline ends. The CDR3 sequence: CASSLGVSSDSTDTQYF. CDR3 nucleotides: TGTGCCAGCAGCTTAGGTGTATCTAGCGACAGCACAGATACGCAGTATTTT.

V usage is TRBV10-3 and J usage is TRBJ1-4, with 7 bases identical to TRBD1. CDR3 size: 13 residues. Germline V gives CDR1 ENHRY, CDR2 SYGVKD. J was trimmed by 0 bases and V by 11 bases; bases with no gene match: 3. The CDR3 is CAAGQPTNEKLFF. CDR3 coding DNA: TGTGCCGCGGGACAGCCAACTAATGAAAAACTGTTTTTT.

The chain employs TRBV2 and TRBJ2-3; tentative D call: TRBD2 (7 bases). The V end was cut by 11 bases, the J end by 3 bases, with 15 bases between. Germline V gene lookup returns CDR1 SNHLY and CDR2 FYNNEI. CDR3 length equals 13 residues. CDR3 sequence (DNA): TGTGCCGGGGGGGGGGCCGGGACAGATACGCAGTATTTT. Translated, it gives CAGGGAGTDTQYF.

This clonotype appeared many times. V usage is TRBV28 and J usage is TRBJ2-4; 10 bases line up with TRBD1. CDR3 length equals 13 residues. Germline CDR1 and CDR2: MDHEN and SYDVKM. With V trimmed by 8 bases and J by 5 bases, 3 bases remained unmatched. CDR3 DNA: TGTGCCAGCTCCGGGACAGGGGAAAACATTCAGTACTTC. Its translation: CASSGTGENIQYF.

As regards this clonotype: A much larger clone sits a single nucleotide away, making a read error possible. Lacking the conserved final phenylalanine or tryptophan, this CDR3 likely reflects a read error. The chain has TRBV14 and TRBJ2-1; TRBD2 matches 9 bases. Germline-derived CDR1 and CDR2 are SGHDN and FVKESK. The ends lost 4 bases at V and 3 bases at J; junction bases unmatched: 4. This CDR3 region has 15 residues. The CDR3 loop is CASSPVAGVYNEQFL. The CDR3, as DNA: TGTGCCAGCAGCCCGGTAGCGGGAGTCTACAATGAGCAGTTCTTA.

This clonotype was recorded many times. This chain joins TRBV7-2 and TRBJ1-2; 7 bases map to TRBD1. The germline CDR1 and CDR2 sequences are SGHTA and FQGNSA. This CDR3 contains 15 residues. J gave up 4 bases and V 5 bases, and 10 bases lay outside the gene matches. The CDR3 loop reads CASSRDQGGGYGYTF. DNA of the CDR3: TGTGCCAGCAGCCGCGATCAGGGGGGAGGCTATGGCTACACCTTC.

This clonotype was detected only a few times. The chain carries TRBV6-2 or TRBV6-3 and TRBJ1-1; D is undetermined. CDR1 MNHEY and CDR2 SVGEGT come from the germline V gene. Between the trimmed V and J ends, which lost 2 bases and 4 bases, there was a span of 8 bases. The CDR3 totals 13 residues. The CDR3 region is CASSYVAGTEAFF. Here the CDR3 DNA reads TGTGCCAGCAGTTACGTCGCCGGCACTGAAGCTTTCTTT.

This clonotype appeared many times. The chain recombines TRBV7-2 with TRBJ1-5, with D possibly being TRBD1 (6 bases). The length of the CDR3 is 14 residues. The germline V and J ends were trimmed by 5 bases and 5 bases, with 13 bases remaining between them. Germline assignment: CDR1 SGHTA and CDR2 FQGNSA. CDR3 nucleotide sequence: TGTGCCAGCAGCCCACAGGGAGGGTATCAGCCCCAGCATTTT. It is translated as CASSPQGGYQPQHF. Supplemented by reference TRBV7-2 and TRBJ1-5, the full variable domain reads GAGVSQSPSNKVTEKGKDVELRCDPISGHTALYWYRQSLGQGLEFLIYFQGNSAPDKSGLPSDRFSAERTGGSVSTLTIQRTQQEDSAVYLCASSPQGGYQPQHFGDGTRLSIL.

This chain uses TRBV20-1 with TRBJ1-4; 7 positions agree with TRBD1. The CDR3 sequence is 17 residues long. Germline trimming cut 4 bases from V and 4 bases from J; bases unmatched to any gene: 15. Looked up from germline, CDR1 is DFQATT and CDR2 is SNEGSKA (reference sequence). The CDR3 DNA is TGCAGTGCTACGCCCGCGGACGGGACAGCTTATAATGAAAAACTGTTTTTT. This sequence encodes CSATPADGTAYNEKLFF.

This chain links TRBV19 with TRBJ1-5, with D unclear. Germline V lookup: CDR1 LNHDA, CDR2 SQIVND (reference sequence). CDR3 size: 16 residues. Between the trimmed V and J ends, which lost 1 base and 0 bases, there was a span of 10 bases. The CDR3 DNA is TGTGCCAGTAGTATAGGGAGGCGGTATAGCAATCAGCCCCAGCATTTT. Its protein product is CASSIGRRYSNQPQHF.

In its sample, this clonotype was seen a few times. The CDR3 nucleotides are TGTGCCAGCAGTGGGACTAGCGGTGCCTACGAGCAGTACTTC. It encodes CASSGTSGAYEQYF. The chain combines TRBV25-1 with TRBJ2-7, with 10 bases fitting TRBD2. CDR3 length: 14 amino acids. The V and J ends lost 4 bases and 2 bases, in that order; junction bases with no gene match: 2. Per germline, CDR1 MGHDK and CDR2 SYGVNS.

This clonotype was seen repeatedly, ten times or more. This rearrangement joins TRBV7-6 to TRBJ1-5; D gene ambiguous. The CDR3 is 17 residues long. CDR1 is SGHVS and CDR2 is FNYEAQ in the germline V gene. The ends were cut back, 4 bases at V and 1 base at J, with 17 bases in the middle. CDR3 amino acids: CASSSQGRDRSNQPQHF. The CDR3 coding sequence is TGTGCCAGCAGCTCTCAAGGGCGCGACCGAAGCAATCAGCCCCAGCATTTT.

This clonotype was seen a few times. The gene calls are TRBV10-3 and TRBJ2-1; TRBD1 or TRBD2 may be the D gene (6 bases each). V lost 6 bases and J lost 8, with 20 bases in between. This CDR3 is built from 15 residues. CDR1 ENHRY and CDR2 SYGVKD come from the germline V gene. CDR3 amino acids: CAISTTVNREDEQFF. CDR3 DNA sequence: TGTGCCATCAGCACCACAGTCAACAGGGAGGATGAGCAGTTCTTC.

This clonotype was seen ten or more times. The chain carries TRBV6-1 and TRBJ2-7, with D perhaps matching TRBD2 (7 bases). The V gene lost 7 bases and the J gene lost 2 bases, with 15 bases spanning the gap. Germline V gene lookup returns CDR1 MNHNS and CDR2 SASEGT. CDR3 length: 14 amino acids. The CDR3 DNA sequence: TGTGCCAGCACACCCGGGGGGACAACCTACGAGCAGTACTTC. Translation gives CASTPGGTTYEQYF.

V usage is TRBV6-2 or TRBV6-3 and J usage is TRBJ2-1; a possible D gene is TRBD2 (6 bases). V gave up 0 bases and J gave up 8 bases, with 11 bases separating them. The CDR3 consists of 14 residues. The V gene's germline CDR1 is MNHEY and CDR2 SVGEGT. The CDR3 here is CASSYSPGRHEQFF. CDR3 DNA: TGTGCCAGCAGTTACTCCCCTGGGAGGCATGAGCAGTTCTTC.